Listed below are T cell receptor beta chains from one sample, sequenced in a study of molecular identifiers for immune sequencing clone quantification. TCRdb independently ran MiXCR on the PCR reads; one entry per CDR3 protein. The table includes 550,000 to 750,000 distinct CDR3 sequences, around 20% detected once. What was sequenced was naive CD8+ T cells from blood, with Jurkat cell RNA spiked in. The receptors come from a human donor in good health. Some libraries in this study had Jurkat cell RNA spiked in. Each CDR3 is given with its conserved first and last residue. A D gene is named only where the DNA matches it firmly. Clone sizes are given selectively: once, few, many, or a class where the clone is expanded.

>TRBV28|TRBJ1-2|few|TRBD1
TGTGCCAGCAGTTCCCGGGACAGGAGCTATGGCTACACCTTC
CASSSRDRSYGYTF
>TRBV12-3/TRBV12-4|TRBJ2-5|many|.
TGTGCCAGCACCTTCCGCCTTAACCAAGAGACCCAGTACTTC
CASTFRLNQETQYF
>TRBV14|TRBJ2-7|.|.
TGTGCCAGCAGCCAAGTAAGAGACTTCTACGAGCAGTACTTC
CASSQVRDFYEQYF
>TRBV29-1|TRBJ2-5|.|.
TGCAGCGCCGGGACACCCTTGGAGTTCGAGGCCCAGTACTTC
CSAGTPLEFEAQYF
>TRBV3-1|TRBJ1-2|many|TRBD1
TGTGCCAGCAGCCTACTACAGGGGTTTTATGGCTACACCTTC
CASSLLQGFYGYTF
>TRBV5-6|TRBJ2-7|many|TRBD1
TGTGCCAGCAGCACGGGGACAGGGCGCGAGCAGTACTTC
CASSTGTGREQYF
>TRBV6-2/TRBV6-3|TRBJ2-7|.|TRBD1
TGTGCCAGCAGTTACATGACAGGGCCCGAGCAGTACTTC
CASSYMTGPEQYF
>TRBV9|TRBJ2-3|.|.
TGTGCCAGCAGCGCATCCCCGGGGGTAACAGATACGCAGTATTTT
CASSASPGVTDTQYF
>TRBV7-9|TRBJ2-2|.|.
TGTGCCCCCCTAGGAGACACCGGGGAGCTGTTTTTT
CAPLGDTGELFF
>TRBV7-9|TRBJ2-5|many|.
TGTGCCAGCAGCCTAGCCCTTGGAGAAGAGACCCAGTACTTC
CASSLALGEETQYF
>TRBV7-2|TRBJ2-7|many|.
TGTGCCAGCAGCTTAGAACCCGTTCTTTACGAGCAGTACTTC
CASSLEPVLYEQYF
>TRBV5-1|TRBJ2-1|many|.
TGCGCCAGCAGCGCCCAGAATGAGCAGTTCTTC
CASSAQNEQFF
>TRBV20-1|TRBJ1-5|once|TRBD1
TGCAGTGCTGGGGGCCAGGGGGGGAGTCAGCCCCAGCATTTT
CSAGGQGGSQPQHF
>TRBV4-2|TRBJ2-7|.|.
TGTGCCGGCAGCCAAGATCCCTATGGGGTTAGCTCCTACGAGCAGTACTTC
CAGSQDPYGVSSYEQYF
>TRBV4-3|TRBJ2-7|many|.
TGTGCCAGCAGCCAAGGACTGCCCTACGAGCAGTACTTC
CASSQGLPYEQYF
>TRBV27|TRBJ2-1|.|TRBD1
TGTGCCAGCAGAAGGGAATCGGGACAGGGGGCTGATGAGCAGTTCTTC
CASRRESGQGADEQFF
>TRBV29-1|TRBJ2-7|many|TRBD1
TGCAGCGTTGCGGGGACAGGGGGCTTCTACGAGCAGTACTTC
CSVAGTGGFYEQYF
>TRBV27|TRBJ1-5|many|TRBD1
TGTGCCAGCAGCCCCGGGACAGGGGGCGGTCAGCCCCAGCATTTT
CASSPGTGGGQPQHF
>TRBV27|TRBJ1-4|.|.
TGTGCCAGCAGTTTCCAGGTCCCGGGGGTACTGTTTTTT
CASSFQVPGVLFF
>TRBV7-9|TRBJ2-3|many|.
TGTGCCAGCAGCTCAAACGAGGGTCTTCCGAATTGCACAGATACGCAGTATTTT
CASSSNEGLPNCTDTQYF
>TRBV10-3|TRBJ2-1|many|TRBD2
TGTGCCATCAGTGAGTTGGGAGGGCCTCTTTCTAATGAGCAGTTCTTC
CAISELGGPLSNEQFF
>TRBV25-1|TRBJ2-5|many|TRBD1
TGTGCCAGCAGTGAACGCGCAGGGGGCGCAGAGACCCAGTACTTC
CASSERAGGAETQYF
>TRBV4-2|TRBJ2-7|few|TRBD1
TGTGCCAGCAGCCAAGATAGGGACAGGACTGCCTACGAGCAGTACTTC
CASSQDRDRTAYEQYF
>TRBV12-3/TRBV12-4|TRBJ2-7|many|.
TGTGCCAGCAGCTTAATGGGGGCCTACGAGCAGTACTTC
CASSLMGAYEQYF
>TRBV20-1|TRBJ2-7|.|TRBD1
TGCAGTGCTAGAGAAGGGACAGGTAAACCCTACGAGCAGTACTTC
CSAREGTGKPYEQYF
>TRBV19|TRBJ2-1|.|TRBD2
TGTGCCAGTATGGAGACTAGCGCCTACAATGAGCAGTTCTTC
CASMETSAYNEQFF
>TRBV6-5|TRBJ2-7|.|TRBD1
TGTGCCAGCAGAGAAGCCAGGACAGGGGTGGCCTACGAGCAGTACTTC
CASREARTGVAYEQYF
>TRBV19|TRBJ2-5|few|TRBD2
TGTGCCAGTAGTATGATCGGCGGGGGGCTCCGAAGGGAGACCCAGTACTTC
CASSMIGGGLRRETQYF
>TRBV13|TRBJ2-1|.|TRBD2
TGTGCCAGCAGCTCGCCCAACAGGGTCGGGACTAGCGGGAAATATGGCTCCTACAATGAGCAGTTCTTC
CASSSPNRVGTSGKYGSYNEQFF
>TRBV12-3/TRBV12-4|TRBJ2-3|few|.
TGTGCCAGCAGTAGTGGGGCCGGACTCTCGGGCCCCAGTAGCACAGATACGCAGTATTTT
CASSSGAGLSGPSSTDTQYF
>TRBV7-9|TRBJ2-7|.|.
TGTGCCAGCCGGGGCTTAAACGGGGAGCAGTACTTC
CASRGLNGEQYF
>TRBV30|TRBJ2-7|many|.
TGTGCCTGGTTCAGGGAAACTGAGCAGTACTTC
CAWFRETEQYF
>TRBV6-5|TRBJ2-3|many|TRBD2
TGTGCCAGCAGTTACTCGAGGCTAGCGGGGTATACGCAGTATTTT
CASSYSRLAGYTQYF
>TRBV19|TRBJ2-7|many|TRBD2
TGTGCCAGTAGTGCGACTAGCGGTGCCTACGAGCAGTACTTC
CASSATSGAYEQYF
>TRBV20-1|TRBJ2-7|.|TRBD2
TGCAGTGCTTTGGGGGCCTATAGCGGGACTCACTACGAGCAGTACTTC
CSALGAYSGTHYEQYF